This TCR beta chain was sequenced during a study of CD8+ T cells in alopecia areata. Study details: Tofacitinib exposure lasted 6 to 18 months, followed by 6 months off drug.

Sample treatment: oral pan-JAK inhibitor, 5-10 mg twice daily. This clone was observed a handful of times. Extraction of RNA preceded its reverse transcription into cDNA, which served as the sequencing template. Clones were read by immunoSEQ multiplex PCR, and TCRdb kept only the in-frame ones, dropping some. The repertoire has some 130,000 clones, 53% of them found once; the top ten carry approximately 0.5%. The TCR comes from a human donor with alopecia areata. This specimen was CD4+ T cells sorted from blood, taken at week 4, from a patient treated with tofacitinib.

This chain's CDR3 is CASSESPLTDTQYF. The CDR3 coding sequence is TGTGCCAGCAGTGAAAGTCCCCTCACAGATACGCAGTATTTT. The chain recombines TRBV6-4 with TRBJ2-3; no clear D gene. The CDR3 has 14 amino acids. From germline, CDR1 is MRHNA and CDR2 SNTAGT. V lost 3 bases, J lost 2 bases, and 9 bases lay in between.